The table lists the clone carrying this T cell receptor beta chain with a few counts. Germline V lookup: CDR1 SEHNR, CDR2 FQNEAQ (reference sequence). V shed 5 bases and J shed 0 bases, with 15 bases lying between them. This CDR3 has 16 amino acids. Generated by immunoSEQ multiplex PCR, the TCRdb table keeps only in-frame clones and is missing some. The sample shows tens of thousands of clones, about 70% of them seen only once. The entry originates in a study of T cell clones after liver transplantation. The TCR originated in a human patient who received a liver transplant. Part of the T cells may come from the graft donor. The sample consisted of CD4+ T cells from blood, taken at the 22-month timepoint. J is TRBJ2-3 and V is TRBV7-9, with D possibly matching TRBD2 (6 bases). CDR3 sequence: CASSARRVISTDTQYF. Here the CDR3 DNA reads TGTGCCAGCAGCGCTAGGAGGGTTATTAGCACAGATACGCAGTATTTT.